These 8 T cell receptor beta chains originate from one sample sequenced in a study of blood T cell repertoires in COVID-19. Assay: immunoSEQ multiplex PCR; the TCRdb copy retains only in-frame clones and omits some. The table lists under 300,000 clones, roughly 80% of them singletons. The sample taken for sequencing was peripheral blood. The source of these receptors is a woman between 18 and 29 years old with acute or convalescent COVID-19.

This clone was counted once. The chain combines TRBV20-1 with TRBJ1-2; tentative D call: TRBD1 (5 bases). V lost 3 bases to trimming and J lost 7 bases, with 12 bases between them. The CDR3 totals 12 residues. Germline V gene sequence: CDR1 DFQATT, CDR2 SNEGSKA (reference sequence). CDR3 nucleotide sequence: TGCAGTGCTAGTGCGGGGGTTGGTGGCTACACCTTC. Translating gives CSASAGVGGYTF.

The genes are TRBV5-5 and TRBJ1-5; perhaps TRBD1 as D (5 bases). The CDR3 runs to 13 residues. Trimming cost V 4 bases and J 7 bases, with 12 bases left between them. Germline V gene data show CDR1 as SGHKS and CDR2 as YYEKEE (reference sequence). CDR3 DNA sequence: TGTGCCAGCAGCCAAGAATGGGGCCAGCCCCAGCATTTT. It specifies CASSQEWGQPQHF.

In nucleotides, the CDR3 is TGTGCCAGCCAAGGACTAGCGGATTACAATGAGCAGTTCTTC. As protein: CASQGLADYNEQFF. J is TRBJ2-1 and V is TRBV9, with 10 bases matching TRBD2. Per the germline V gene, CDR1 is SGDLS and CDR2 is YYNGEE. J lost 4 bases, V lost 7 bases, and 5 bases had no gene match. CDR3 length: 14 amino acids.

CDR3 region: CASGLTTRDEQFF. For the CDR3, the DNA is TGTGCCAGCGGACTTACGACAAGGGATGAGCAGTTCTTC. The chain couples TRBV3-1 (or the pseudogene TRBV3-2) to TRBJ2-1, with a tentative D call TRBD2 (5 bases). This CDR3 region has 13 residues. V lost 8 bases to trimming and J lost 8 bases, with 16 bases between them. The germline V gene encodes CDR1 LGHDT and CDR2 YNNKEL (reference sequence).

This chain joins TRBV15 and TRBJ2-3, with D possibly TRBD2 on 6 matching bases. This CDR3 is built from 17 residues. Germline V lookup: CDR1 LNHNV, CDR2 YYDKDF (reference sequence). The germline V and J ends were trimmed by 1 base and 3 bases, with 17 bases remaining between them. CDR3 sequence: CATSRGRDGWGTDTQYF. CDR3 DNA: TGTGCCACCAGCAGAGGGAGGGATGGATGGGGGACAGATACGCAGTATTTT.

The rearrangement links TRBV28 to TRBJ2-7; maybe TRBD1 (6 bases). Germline CDR1 MDHEN, CDR2 SYDVKM. The V end lost 4 bases, the J end lost 2 bases, and 21 bases lay between the germline ends. The length of the CDR3 is 17 residues. CDR3 amino acids: CASSSHLSTGWAYEQYF. As DNA, the CDR3 is TGTGCCAGCAGTTCCCACCTATCGACAGGTTGGGCCTACGAGCAGTACTTC.

The rearrangement joins TRBV3-1 (or the pseudogene TRBV3-2) to TRBJ2-3; TRBD2 is a possible D gene (6 bases). V lost 0 bases, J lost 2 bases, and 12 bases lay in between. The germline CDR1 and CDR2 sequences are LGHDT and YNNKEL (reference sequence). This CDR3 is 16 amino acids long. As DNA, the CDR3 is TGTGCCAGCAGCCAAGATCGGGAGCCGATCACAGATACGCAGTATTTT. Its translation is CASSQDREPITDTQYF.

The chain links TRBV6-5 to TRBJ1-4; D not certain. Germline V gene lookup returns CDR1 MNHEY and CDR2 SVGAGI. The CDR3 is 16 residues long. Trimming removed 1 base at V and 8 bases at J, with 17 bases between. This CDR3 is CASSYWSIRVPEKLFF. The CDR3, as DNA: TGTGCCAGCAGTTACTGGTCAATTCGGGTTCCAGAAAAACTGTTTTTT.